This T cell receptor beta chain was captured in a study of blood T cell repertoires in COVID-19. Allocation to cohorts depended on clinical history reported by the participants. Resolution of symptoms, clearance, or two negative PCRs was present in recovered Cohort 3 donors. Between the trimmed V and J ends, which lost 0 bases and 4 bases, there was a span of 13 bases. The CDR3 is made up of 15 amino acids. Germline lookup yields CDR1 SGHRS and CDR2 YFSETQ. The repertoire was sequenced with immunoSEQ multiplex PCR; TCRdb's copy has only in-frame clones and lacks some. The table shows more than 300,000 clones, with approximately 90% occurring only once.

The source is a woman younger than 35 who had recovered from COVID-19. Sequencing was done on a sample of PBMCs or T cells enriched from blood (not recorded which). The chain carries TRBV5-1 and TRBJ1-2, with a tentative D call TRBD1 (5 bases). DNA for the CDR3: TGCGCCAGCAGCTTGGGGGGCAGCCAATCCTATGGCTACACCTTC. Translated, it gives CASSLGGSQSYGYTF.